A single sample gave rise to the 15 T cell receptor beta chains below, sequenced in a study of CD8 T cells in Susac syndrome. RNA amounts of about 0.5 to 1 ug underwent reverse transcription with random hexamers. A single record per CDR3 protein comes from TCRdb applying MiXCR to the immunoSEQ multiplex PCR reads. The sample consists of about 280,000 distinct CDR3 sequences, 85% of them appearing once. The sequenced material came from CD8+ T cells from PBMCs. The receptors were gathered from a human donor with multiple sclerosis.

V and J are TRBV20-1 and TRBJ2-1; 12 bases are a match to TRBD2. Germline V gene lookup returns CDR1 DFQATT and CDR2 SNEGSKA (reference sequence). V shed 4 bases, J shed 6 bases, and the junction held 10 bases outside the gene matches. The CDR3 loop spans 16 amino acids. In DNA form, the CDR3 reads TGCAGTGCTACGGCAAGACTAGCGGGAGTGGGCAATGAGCAGTTCTTC. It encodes CSATARLAGVGNEQFF.

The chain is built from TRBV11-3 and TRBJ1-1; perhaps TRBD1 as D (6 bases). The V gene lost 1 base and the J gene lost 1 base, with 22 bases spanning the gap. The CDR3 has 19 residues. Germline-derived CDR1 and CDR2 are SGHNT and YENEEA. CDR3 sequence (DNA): TGTGCCAGCAGCTTAGGAAAAAACAGGGCTGGAGGCTCGAACACTGAAGCTTTCTTT. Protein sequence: CASSLGKNRAGGSNTEAFF.

CDR3 DNA: TGTGCCTGGAGTGCCCCCCCCACAGCTGAAGCTTTCTTT. Its protein product is CAWSAPPTAEAFF. The V call is TRBV30, the J call TRBJ1-1, with D unclear. There are 13 residues in the CDR3. The V end was cut by 1 base, the J end by 6 bases, with 12 bases between. Per germline, CDR1 GTSNPN and CDR2 SVGIG (reference sequence). The variable domain in full, with the rest retrieved from reference TRBV30 and TRBJ1-1, is SQTIHQWPATLVQPVGSPLSLECTVEGTSNPNLYWYRQAAGRGLQLLFYSVGIGQISSEVPQNLSASRPQDRQFILSSKKLLLSDSGFYLCAWSAPPTAEAFFGQGTRLTVV.

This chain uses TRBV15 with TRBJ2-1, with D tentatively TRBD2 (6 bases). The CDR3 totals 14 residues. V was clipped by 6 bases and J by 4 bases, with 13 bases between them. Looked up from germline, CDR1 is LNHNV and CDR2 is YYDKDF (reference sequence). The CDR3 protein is CATRRLGTYNEQFF. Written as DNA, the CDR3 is TGTGCCACCAGGCGACTAGGGACGTACAATGAGCAGTTCTTC.

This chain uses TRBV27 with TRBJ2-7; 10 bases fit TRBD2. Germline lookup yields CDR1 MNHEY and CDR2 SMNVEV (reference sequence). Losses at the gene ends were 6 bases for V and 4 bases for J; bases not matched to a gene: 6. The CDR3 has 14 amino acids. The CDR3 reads CASSFGAGGYEQYF. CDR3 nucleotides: TGTGCCAGCAGCTTCGGAGCGGGAGGGTACGAGCAGTACTTC.

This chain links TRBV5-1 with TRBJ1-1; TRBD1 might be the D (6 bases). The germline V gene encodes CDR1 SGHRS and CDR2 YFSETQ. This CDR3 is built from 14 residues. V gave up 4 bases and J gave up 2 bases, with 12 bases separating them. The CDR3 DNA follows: TGCGCCAGCAGCAACAGGGAATTAAACACTGAAGCTTTCTTT. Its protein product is CASSNRELNTEAFF.

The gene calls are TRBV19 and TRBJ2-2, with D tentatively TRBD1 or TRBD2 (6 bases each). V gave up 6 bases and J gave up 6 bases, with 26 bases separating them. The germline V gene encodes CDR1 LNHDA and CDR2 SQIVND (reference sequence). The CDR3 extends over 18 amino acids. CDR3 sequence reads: CASRLGPTEGGQPGELFF. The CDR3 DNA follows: TGTGCCAGTAGGCTGGGACCCACCGAGGGGGGCCAACCCGGGGAGCTGTTTTTT.

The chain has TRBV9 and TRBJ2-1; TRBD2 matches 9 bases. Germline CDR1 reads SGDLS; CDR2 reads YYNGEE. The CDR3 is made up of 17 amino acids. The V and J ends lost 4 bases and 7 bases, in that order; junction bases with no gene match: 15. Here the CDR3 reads CASSPPGVLAGNNEQFF. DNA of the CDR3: TGTGCCAGCAGCCCCCCCGGTGTCCTAGCGGGAAATAATGAGCAGTTCTTC.

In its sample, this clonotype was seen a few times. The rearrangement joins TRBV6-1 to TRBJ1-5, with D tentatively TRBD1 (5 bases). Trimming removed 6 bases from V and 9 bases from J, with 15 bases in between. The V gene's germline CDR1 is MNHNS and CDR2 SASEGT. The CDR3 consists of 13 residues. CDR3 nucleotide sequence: TGTGCCAGCAGGGGCAGGGAAAAGTGGCCCCAGCATTTT. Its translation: CASRGREKWPQHF.

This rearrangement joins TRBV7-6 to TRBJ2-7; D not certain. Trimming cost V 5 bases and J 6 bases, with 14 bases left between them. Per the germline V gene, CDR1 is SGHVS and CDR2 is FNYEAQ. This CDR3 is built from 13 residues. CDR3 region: CASSGQGSFEQYF. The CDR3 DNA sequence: TGTGCCAGCAGCGGCCAAGGAAGTTTCGAGCAGTACTTC.

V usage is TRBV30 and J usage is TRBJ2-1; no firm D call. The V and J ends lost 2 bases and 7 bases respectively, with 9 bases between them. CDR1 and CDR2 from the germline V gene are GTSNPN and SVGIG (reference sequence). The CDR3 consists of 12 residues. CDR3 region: CAWSIVGNEQFF. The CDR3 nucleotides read TGTGCCTGGAGTATTGTCGGGAATGAGCAGTTCTTC.

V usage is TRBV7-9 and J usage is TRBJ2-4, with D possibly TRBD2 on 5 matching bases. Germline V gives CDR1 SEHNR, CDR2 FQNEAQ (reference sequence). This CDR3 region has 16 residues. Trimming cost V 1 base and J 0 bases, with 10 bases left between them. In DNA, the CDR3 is TGTGCCAGCAGCTTAGAAGAGGGAGTAGCCAAAAACATTCAGTACTTC. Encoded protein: CASSLEEGVAKNIQYF.

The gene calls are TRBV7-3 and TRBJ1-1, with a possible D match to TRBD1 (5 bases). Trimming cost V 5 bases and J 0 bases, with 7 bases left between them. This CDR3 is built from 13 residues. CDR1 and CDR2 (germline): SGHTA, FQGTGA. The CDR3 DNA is TGTGCCAGCAGCAAGGGGATGAACACTGAAGCTTTCTTT. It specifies CASSKGMNTEAFF.

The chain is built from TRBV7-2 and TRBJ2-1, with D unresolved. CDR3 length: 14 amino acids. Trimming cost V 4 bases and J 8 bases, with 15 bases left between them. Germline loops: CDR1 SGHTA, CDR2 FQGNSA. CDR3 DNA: TGTGCCAGCAGCTCCAGAGCCCCAGGCGATGAGCAGTTCTTC. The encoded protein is CASSSRAPGDEQFF.

Here the CDR3 reads CASSSTGGPTEAFF. The CDR3 DNA reads TGTGCCAGCAGTTCCACAGGGGGTCCGACTGAAGCTTTCTTT. V and J are TRBV28 and TRBJ1-1, with TRBD1 matching over 8 bases. The V gene end was trimmed by 4 bases and the J gene end by 5 bases; junction bases not matched to a gene: 6. Germline CDR1 MDHEN, CDR2 SYDVKM. The CDR3 sequence is 14 residues long. Combining the CDR3 with reference TRBV28 and TRBJ1-1 gives the whole variable domain DVKVTQSSRYLVKRTGEKVFLECVQDMDHENMFWYRQDPGLGLRLIYFSYDVKMKEKGDIPEGYSVSREKKERFSLILESASTNQTSMYLCASSSTGGPTEAFFGQGTRLTVV.